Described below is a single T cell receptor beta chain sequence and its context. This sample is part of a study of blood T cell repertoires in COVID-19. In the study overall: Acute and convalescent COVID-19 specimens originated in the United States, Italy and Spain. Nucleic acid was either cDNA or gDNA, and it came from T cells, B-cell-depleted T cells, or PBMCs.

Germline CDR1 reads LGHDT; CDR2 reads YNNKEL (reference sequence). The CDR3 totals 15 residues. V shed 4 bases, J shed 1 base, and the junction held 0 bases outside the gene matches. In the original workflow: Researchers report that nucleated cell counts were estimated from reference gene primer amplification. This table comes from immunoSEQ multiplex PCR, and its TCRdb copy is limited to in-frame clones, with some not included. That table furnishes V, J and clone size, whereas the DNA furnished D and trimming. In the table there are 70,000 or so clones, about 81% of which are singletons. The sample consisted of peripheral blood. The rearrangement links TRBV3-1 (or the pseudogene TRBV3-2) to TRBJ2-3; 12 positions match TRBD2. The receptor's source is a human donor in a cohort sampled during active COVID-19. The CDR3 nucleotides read TGTGCCAGCAGCCGACTAGCGGGGGGCACAGATACGCAGTATTTT. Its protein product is CASSRLAGGTDTQYF.